This T cell receptor beta chain originates from a study of T-cell reconstitution after alpha-beta-depleted transplantation in children. Study observations and caveats: As was reported, about two months after transplant, alpha-beta T cells came from several hundred expanded graft clones.

This clonotype was seen repeatedly, ten times or more. What it binds is unknown. The CDR3 covers 14 residues. The V end lost 3 bases, the J end lost 5 bases, and 10 bases lay between the germline ends. From germline, CDR1 is LGHDT and CDR2 YNNKEL (reference sequence). Unique molecular identifiers were incorporated when the TCRbeta library was constructed. TCRdb called the PCR reads again in MiXCR, with one record for every CDR3 protein. Of about 160,000 distinct CDR3 sequences listed, over 8.5% are singletons. V usage is TRBV3-1 and J usage is TRBJ1-4; D unresolved. Sequenced here: PBMCs, sampled before TCRalphabeta/CD19-depleted stem cell transplant. The origin of this receptor is a boy under 10 years old with acute myeloid leukemia, due to receive a stem cell transplant. The CDR3 nucleotides read TGTGCCAGCAGCCACGGTAACCCGAATGAAAAACTGTTTTTT. It codes for CASSHGNPNEKLFF.